Each of the 25 T cell receptor beta chains below was sequenced from the same sample in a study of vaccination effects on CD4 cells after COVID-19. Their antigens are not known. Method: immunoSEQ multiplex PCR; TCRdb's copy keeps in-frame clones and lacks some. The repertoire holds tens of thousands of clones, with roughly 73% as singletons. ViraFEST assay sequencing came after antigen-specific CD4+ T cells were expanded with viral peptide pools. Scientists isolated CD4+ T cells after a roughly nine-day culture period ended. Vaccinees lacked prior SARS-CoV-2 infection and tested negative for nucleocapsid antibodies. This specimen consisted of CD4+ T cells from PBMCs cultured with HCoV-NL63 spike peptides, obtained before COVID-19 vaccination. These receptor sequences come from a human donor who received a COVID-19 vaccine.

The chain combines TRBV3-1 (or the pseudogene TRBV3-2) with TRBJ1-1; D is possibly TRBD1 (6 bases). Per germline, CDR1 LGHDT and CDR2 YNNKEL (reference sequence). Trimming took 6 bases from V and 8 from J, leaving 19 bases between them. This CDR3 has 14 amino acids. CDR3 loop: CASRRQSPGGEAFF. The CDR3 DNA is TGTGCCAGCAGAAGACAGAGCCCGGGGGGCGAAGCTTTCTTT.

This clone was recorded once. This chain connects TRBV4-2 to TRBJ1-4; perhaps TRBD1 as D (5 bases). The germline CDR1 and CDR2 sequences are LGHNA and YNFKEQ. This CDR3 comprises 16 residues. The V and J ends lost 1 base and 10 bases respectively, with 19 bases between them. Written as DNA, the CDR3 is TGTGCCAGCAGCCAAGCCGGGGGTGGGCAGGAGGGAAAACTGTTTTTT. Encoded protein: CASSQAGGGQEGKLFF.

The table lists this clone with a few counts. This sequence joins TRBV4-1 and TRBJ1-6; 9 bases map to TRBD1. The CDR3 is 16 residues long. CDR1 MGHRA and CDR2 YSYEKL come from the germline V gene. J lost 2 bases, V lost 1 base, and 0 bases had no gene match. DNA for the CDR3: TGCGCCAGCAGCCAAGGACAGGGGGCCTATAATTCACCCCTCCACTTT. Translating gives CASSQGQGAYNSPLHF.

This clone showed up just a few times. This chain joins TRBV19 and TRBJ1-5; TRBD1 agrees at 8 bases. Germline V gene lookup returns CDR1 LNHDA and CDR2 SQIVND (reference sequence). The CDR3 covers 14 residues. The V segment lost 4 bases and the J segment 7 bases; nucleotides outside the gene matches: 6. The CDR3 is CASSTTGGRQPQHF. CDR3 coding DNA: TGTGCCAGTAGTACCACAGGGGGGAGGCAGCCCCAGCATTTT.

This chain links TRBV12-3 or TRBV12-4 with TRBJ2-1, with 8 nucleotides matching TRBD1. The CDR3 loop spans 12 amino acids. V lost 4 bases and J lost 16; bases outside the gene matches: 9. The DNA of the CDR3 is TGTGCCAGCAGTTCCCGGACAGGGTCTTGCTTCTTC. Its protein is CASSSRTGSCFF.

The rearrangement uses TRBV7-8 and TRBJ2-7; 9 nucleotides align to TRBD2. CDR1 and CDR2 (germline): SGHVS, FQNEAQ. CDR3 length: 16 residues. With V trimmed by 0 bases and J by 2 bases, 5 bases remained unmatched. The CDR3 sequence is CASSLARAGGPYEQYF. In nucleotides, the CDR3 is TGTGCCAGCAGCTTAGCGCGAGCGGGGGGACCCTACGAGCAGTACTTC.

The chain is built from TRBV24-1 and TRBJ2-1; 11 nucleotides agree with TRBD2. The V and J ends lost 3 bases and 4 bases, in that order; junction bases with no gene match: 4. The germline V gene encodes CDR1 KGHDR and CDR2 SFDVKD. The CDR3 consists of 16 residues. The CDR3, as DNA: TGTGCCACCAGTGATCCTAGCGGGAGGAAGTACAATGAGCAGTTCTTC. Residues: CATSDPSGRKYNEQFF.

Only a few counts were recorded for this clone. The V call is TRBV5-1, the J call TRBJ1-2, with D tentatively TRBD1 (5 bases). The CDR3 spans 13 residues. Germline values: CDR1 SGHRS, CDR2 YFSETQ. Deletions cut 4 bases from V and 8 bases from J, with 15 bases between. The chain's CDR3 is CASSAQGTEGYTF. The CDR3 nucleotides read TGCGCCAGCAGCGCGCAGGGAACAGAGGGCTACACCTTC.

DNA of the CDR3: TGTGCCAGCAGCGTAATGGACCAGAACACTGAAGCTTTCTTT. Amino acid sequence: CASSVMDQNTEAFF. This chain uses TRBV9 with TRBJ1-1; D is ambiguous. CDR3 length: 14 amino acids. V lost 1 base to trimming and J lost 1 base, with 8 bases between them. Per the germline V gene, CDR1 is SGDLS and CDR2 is YYNGEE.

This clone was recorded only once. The chain couples TRBV5-1 to TRBJ2-6; D possibly corresponds to TRBD1 (6 bases). Deletions cut 3 bases from V and 0 bases from J, with 13 bases between. CDR3 size: 17 residues. Germline loops: CDR1 SGHRS, CDR2 YFSETQ. In nucleotides, the CDR3 is TGCGCCAGCAGCTATTGGACAGTTACCTCTGGGGCCAACGTCCTGACTTTC. Protein sequence: CASSYWTVTSGANVLTF.

CDR3 amino acids: CASSPMGGSSYGYTF. The CDR3 DNA reads TGTGCCAGCTCACCAATGGGGGGCTCAAGCTATGGCTACACCTTC. V usage is TRBV18 and J usage is TRBJ1-2, with a possible D match to TRBD1 (6 bases). Per germline, CDR1 KGHSH and CDR2 LQKENI. The CDR3 totals 15 residues. Trimming shortened V by 2 bases and J by 4 bases, and 14 bases separated the two germline ends.

V usage is TRBV5-1 and J usage is TRBJ2-7; the D gene is possibly TRBD1 (6 bases). The V and J ends lost 0 bases and 0 bases respectively, with 19 bases between them. CDR1 and CDR2 (germline): SGHRS, YFSETQ. The CDR3 is 18 residues long. The CDR3 region is CASSLAGTLVGTSYEQYF. The CDR3, as DNA: TGCGCCAGCAGCTTGGCCGGGACATTGGTCGGCACCTCCTACGAGCAGTACTTC.

The chain uses TRBV5-1 and TRBJ2-1, with D hard to call. There are 12 residues in the CDR3. V gave up 0 bases and J gave up 6 bases, with 4 bases separating them. Germline V gives CDR1 SGHRS, CDR2 YFSETQ. CDR3: CASSLVSNEQFF. The CDR3 DNA sequence: TGCGCCAGCAGCTTGGTTAGCAATGAGCAGTTCTTC.

The V gene is TRBV2, the J gene TRBJ1-1; 8 nucleotides align to TRBD1. Germline V gives CDR1 SNHLY, CDR2 FYNNEI. The junction had 6 bases not matched to a gene; V was cut back by 10 bases and J by 2 bases. The CDR3 length is 13 residues. The CDR3 DNA is TGTGCCACCGTACAGGGGGTAAACACTGAAGCTTTCTTT. As protein: CATVQGVNTEAFF.

CDR3 DNA: TGTGCCAGCACTGACAGGGGGCAGAACTATGGCTACACCTTC. Translation gives CASTDRGQNYGYTF. The chain combines TRBV6-1 with TRBJ1-2; 10 bases line up with TRBD1. The germline CDR1 and CDR2 sequences are MNHNS and SASEGT. This CDR3 is 14 amino acids long. Trimming took 7 bases from V and 2 from J; bases not matched to a gene: 4.

CDR3 DNA: TGTGCCAGCAGCCCGGGGGGGAGTAGAAATGAGCAGTTCTTC. This codes for CASSPGGSRNEQFF. This rearrangement joins TRBV7-2 to TRBJ2-1, with 8 bases aligning to TRBD2. The CDR3 totals 14 residues. The V gene end was trimmed by 5 bases and the J gene end by 7 bases; junction bases not matched to a gene: 7. Per the germline V gene, CDR1 is SGHTA and CDR2 is FQGNSA.

The table lists this clone with a count of one. The chain has TRBV6-5 and TRBJ2-7; 8 bases fit TRBD1. J was trimmed by 4 bases and V by 8 bases; bases with no gene match: 7. The germline V gene has CDR1 MNHEY and CDR2 SVGAGI. The CDR3 sequence is 13 residues long. CDR3 region: CASADREAYEQYF. Here the CDR3 DNA reads TGTGCCAGCGCGGACAGGGAGGCGTACGAGCAGTACTTC.

The chain couples TRBV28 to TRBJ2-1, with 8 bases matching TRBD2. The CDR3 length is 15 residues. CDR1 and CDR2 from the germline V gene are MDHEN and SYDVKM. V lost 2 bases and J lost 4; bases outside the gene matches: 4. CDR3: CASSLTGGYYNEQFF. As DNA, the CDR3 is TGTGCCAGCAGTTTAACGGGGGGGTATTACAATGAGCAGTTCTTC.

The CDR3 region is CASSPKFGGRGDEQFF. In DNA form, the CDR3 reads TGTGCCAGCTCACCAAAGTTTGGCGGGAGAGGTGATGAGCAGTTCTTC. The rearrangement uses TRBV18 and TRBJ2-1; 7 bases match TRBD2. The CDR3 runs to 16 residues. V shed 2 bases and J 8 bases; nucleotides not matched to a gene: 12. Germline lookup yields CDR1 KGHSH and CDR2 LQKENI.

The chain joins TRBV28 to TRBJ2-3, with D perhaps matching TRBD2 (7 bases). Germline V gives CDR1 MDHEN, CDR2 SYDVKM. The CDR3 contains 13 residues. The germline V and J ends were trimmed by 10 bases and 2 bases, with 13 bases remaining between them. For the CDR3, the DNA is TGTGCCATCCAGCGGGACATCACAGATACGCAGTATTTT. Protein: CAIQRDITDTQYF.

The chain joins TRBV24-1 to TRBJ1-2; D is unresolved. This CDR3 contains 11 residues. Trimming removed 6 bases from V and 4 bases from J, with 5 bases in between. The germline gives CDR1 KGHDR, CDR2 SFDVKD. DNA for the CDR3: TGTGCCACCAGTAAGGGCTATGGCTACACCTTC. This sequence encodes CATSKGYGYTF.

The gene calls are TRBV10-3 and TRBJ1-4, with TRBD1 as a possible D gene (5 bases). V was shortened by 3 bases and J by 7 bases, with 12 bases between the two germline ends. CDR3 length: 14 residues. Per germline, CDR1 ENHRY and CDR2 SYGVKD. The CDR3 is CAISDGGGGEKLFF. CDR3 DNA sequence: TGTGCCATCAGTGATGGCGGGGGAGGTGAAAAACTGTTTTTT.

The V gene is TRBV3-1 (or the pseudogene TRBV3-2), the J gene TRBJ1-1, with D tentatively TRBD1 (5 bases). In germline, CDR1 is LGHDT, CDR2 YNNKEL (reference sequence). The ends were cut back, 4 bases at V and 6 bases at J, with 15 bases in the middle. The CDR3 is 14 amino acids. The CDR3 coding sequence is TGTGCCAGCAGCCCCCCTATGGTAGGGGCTGAAGCTTTCTTT. Protein: CASSPPMVGAEAFF.

V usage is TRBV7-9 and J usage is TRBJ2-3; D tentatively reads TRBD1 or TRBD2 (7 bases each). V dropped 2 bases and J dropped 4 bases, with 13 bases sitting between them. The CDR3 is 15 amino acids. Germline CDR1 is SEHNR and CDR2 is FQNEAQ (reference sequence). The CDR3 protein is CASSLMQGGADTQYF. CDR3 DNA sequence: TGTGCCAGCAGCTTAATGCAGGGGGGGGCAGATACGCAGTATTTT.

The V gene is TRBV28, the J gene TRBJ1-2; 11 nucleotides align to TRBD1. This CDR3 is built from 16 residues. V shed 5 bases and J 7 bases; nucleotides not matched to a gene: 12. Per the germline V gene, CDR1 is MDHEN and CDR2 is SYDVKM. Here the CDR3 reads CASSQLSGTGGGGYTF. The CDR3 DNA reads TGTGCCAGCAGTCAACTGTCCGGGACAGGGGGGGGTGGCTACACCTTC.